What follows are 16 T cell receptor beta chains derived from one specimen sequenced in a study of cytomegalovirus exposure and HLA in healthy donors. In the PCR, 60 Vbeta and 13 Jbeta primers were used. Here immunoSEQ multiplex PCR was the method, and the copy in TCRdb shows in-frame clones only, minus some. The data contain around 130,000 clones, 80% of them seen just once; the ten biggest clones take up 1%. The sample comprised PBMCs. These receptors were taken from a man aged 35 to 55 in good health and CMV-seronegative.

J is TRBJ2-3 and V is TRBV27, with D uncertain. This CDR3 has 12 residues. From germline, CDR1 is MNHEY and CDR2 SMNVEV (reference sequence). Trimming cost V 5 bases and J 1 base, with 4 bases left between them. The CDR3 coding sequence is TGTGCCAGCAGTCGGGGCACAGATACGCAGTATTTT. The encoded protein is CASSRGTDTQYF.

V usage is TRBV6-6 and J usage is TRBJ2-7, with 7 bases that match TRBD1. The CDR3 runs 14 residues. Germline values: CDR1 MNHNY, CDR2 SVGAGI (reference sequence). V lost 0 bases, J lost 4 bases, and 3 bases stayed unmatched. CDR3 sequence: CASSYSTGAYEQYF. CDR3 bases: TGTGCCAGCAGTTACTCTACAGGGGCATACGAGCAGTACTTC.

The count of this clone is one. The chain uses TRBV11-2 and TRBJ2-6; unclear D gene. There are 13 residues in the CDR3. Germline CDR1 reads SGHAT; CDR2 reads FQNNGV. Trimming took 5 bases from V and 1 from J, leaving 3 bases between them. CDR3 sequence: CASSPSGANVLTF. The CDR3, as DNA: TGTGCCAGCAGCCCTTCTGGGGCCAACGTCCTGACTTTC.

The gene calls are TRBV6-1 and TRBJ2-4; TRBD2 matches at 8 bases. With V trimmed by 10 bases and J by 3 bases, 8 bases remained unmatched. CDR3 length: 14 amino acids. Per the germline V gene, CDR1 is MNHNS and CDR2 is SASEGT. CDR3: CATGRGVDKNIQYF. CDR3 sequence (DNA): TGTGCCACAGGGCGGGGGGTAGACAAAAACATTCAGTACTTC.

Details on this clone: The same CDR3 can be traced to other DNA sequences in this sample. The rearrangement joins TRBV7-2 to TRBJ1-1, with 7 bases matching TRBD1. The germline V gene has CDR1 SGHTA and CDR2 FQGNSA. V dropped 5 bases and J dropped 1; count of bases not matched to a gene: 4. The CDR3 has 14 residues. The CDR3 nucleotides read TGTGCCAGCAGCCTCGGGACAGCGAACACTGAAGCTTTCTTT. It specifies CASSLGTANTEAFF. The whole variable domain, filled in from reference TRBV7-2 and TRBJ1-1, reads GAGVSQSPSNKVTEKGKDVELRCDPISGHTALYWYRQSLGQGLEFLIYFQGNSAPDKSGLPSDRFSAERTGGSVSTLTIQRTQQEDSAVYLCASSLGTANTEAFFGQGTRLTVV.

The J gene is TRBJ1-2, the V gene TRBV7-8; D call uncertain. With 6 bases removed from V and 3 bases from J, the gap between germline ends came to 14 bases. Germline CDR1 reads SGHVS; CDR2 reads FQNEAQ. This CDR3 is 14 amino acids long. The CDR3: CASSLAARDYGYTF. The CDR3, as DNA: TGTGCCAGCAGTTTGGCCGCTCGGGACTATGGCTACACCTTC.

The chain employs TRBV9 and TRBJ2-7; no clear D gene. V was clipped by 0 bases and J by 2 bases, with 9 bases between them. The germline CDR1 and CDR2 sequences are SGDLS and YYNGEE. This CDR3 contains 14 residues. CDR3 sequence: CASSVAAVTYEQYF. The CDR3 nucleotides read TGTGCCAGCAGCGTAGCGGCGGTTACCTACGAGCAGTACTTC.

Notes on this clone: Other DNA sequences in this sample translate to the same CDR3. This rearrangement joins TRBV5-1 to TRBJ2-7, with a tentative D call TRBD2 (6 bases). V dropped 0 bases and J dropped 1 base, with 11 bases sitting between them. The CDR3 consists of 15 residues. CDR1 is SGHRS and CDR2 is YFSETQ in the germline V gene. DNA for the CDR3: TGCGCCAGCAGCTTGGGGGGACTGCCGTCCTACGAGCAGTACTTC. It codes for CASSLGGLPSYEQYF. The variable domain in full, completed from reference TRBV5-1 and TRBJ2-7, reads KAGVTQTPRYLIKTRGQQVTLSCSPISGHRSVSWYQQTPGQGLQFLFEYFSETQRNKGNFPGRFSGRQFSNSRSEMNVSTLELGDSALYLCASSLGGLPSYEQYFGPGTRLTVT.

This clone appeared a few times. This chain joins TRBV6-6 and TRBJ1-6; 8 nucleotides line up with TRBD1. The CDR3 length is 14 residues. Germline V CDR1 and CDR2: MNHNY, SVGAGI (reference sequence). With V trimmed by 2 bases and J by 9 bases, 3 bases remained unmatched. The CDR3 reads CASSYTGGGSPLHF. The CDR3 coding sequence is TGTGCCAGCAGTTACACAGGGGGAGGTTCACCCCTCCACTTT.

The genes are TRBV7-8 and TRBJ1-6; unclear D gene. V was pared by 5 bases and J by 10 bases, with 12 bases between. CDR1 and CDR2 (germline): SGHVS, FQNEAQ. The CDR3 consists of 13 residues. CDR3 nucleotide sequence: TGTGCCAGCAGCACCAGGCGTTGGTCACCCCTCCACTTT. Translating gives CASSTRRWSPLHF.

The chain uses TRBV18 and TRBJ2-6, with no clear D. There are 17 residues in the CDR3. Trimming left V 3 bases short and J 0 bases short, with 12 bases between. The germline CDR1 and CDR2 sequences are KGHSH and LQKENI. CDR3 protein: CASSPMISSSGANVLTF. Here the CDR3 DNA reads TGTGCCAGCTCACCGATGATTTCCAGCTCTGGGGCCAACGTCCTGACTTTC.

A remark on this clone: The junction departs from the called germline gene at one end, perhaps through a read error. The chain joins TRBV30 to TRBJ2-7; D ambiguous. CDR3 length: 13 residues. Germline V gives CDR1 GTSNPN, CDR2 SVGIG (reference sequence). The CDR3 loop is CAWGVSGPHEQYF. The DNA of the CDR3 is TGTGCCTGGGGTGTTAGTGGGCCCCACGAGCAGTACTTC. The entire variable domain, with the rest obtained from reference TRBV30 and TRBJ2-7, is as follows: SQTIHQWPATLVQPVGSPLSLECTVEGTSNPNLYWYRQAAGRGLQLLFYSVGIGQISSEVPQNLSASRPQDRQFILSSKKLLLSDSGFYLCAWGVSGPHEQYFGPGTRLTVT.

The chain has TRBV6-1 and TRBJ2-2; a possible D gene is TRBD1 (5 bases). V lost 5 bases and J 4 bases, leaving 14 bases between the germline ends. Germline-derived CDR1 and CDR2 are MNHNS and SASEGT. The CDR3 length is 15 residues. CDR3 bases: TGTGCCAGCAGTCGGAGCTGGCAGGGCACCGGGGAGCTGTTTTTT. Translated, it gives CASSRSWQGTGELFF.

The genes are TRBV2 and TRBJ2-7; 11 positions agree with TRBD1. Germline V gene lookup returns CDR1 SNHLY and CDR2 FYNNEI. This CDR3 is built from 13 residues. Trimming cost V 10 bases and J 3 bases; bases outside gene matches: 5. The CDR3 DNA is TGTGCCACCTTCGGGACAGGGGGCTACGAGCAGTACTTC. Protein sequence: CATFGTGGYEQYF.

This chain links TRBV11-2 with TRBJ1-1; D unclear. There are 13 residues in the CDR3. CDR1 and CDR2 (germline): SGHAT, FQNNGV. V was cut by 5 bases and J by 1 base, with 8 bases left in between. The CDR3 DNA reads TGTGCCAGCAGCCGAGCGGGGAACACTGAAGCTTTCTTT. Its protein product is CASSRAGNTEAFF. Full variable domain (outside the CDR3, taken from reference TRBV11-2 and TRBJ1-1): EAGVAQSPRYKIIEKRQSVAFWCNPISGHATLYWYQQILGQGPKLLIQFQNNGVVDDSQLPKDRFSAERLKGVDSTLKIQPAKLEDSAVYLCASSRAGNTEAFFGQGTRLTVV.

The rearrangement uses TRBV28 and TRBJ2-5, with TRBD1 identical over 7 bases. From germline, CDR1 is MDHEN and CDR2 SYDVKM. Losses at the gene ends were 6 bases for V and 5 bases for J; bases not matched to a gene: 9. The CDR3 length is 14 residues. This chain's CDR3 is CASSPDRVKETQYF. The CDR3 DNA is TGTGCCAGCAGCCCCGACAGGGTGAAGGAGACCCAGTACTTC. Full variable domain (missing parts from reference TRBV28 and TRBJ2-5): DVKVTQSSRYLVKRTGEKVFLECVQDMDHENMFWYRQDPGLGLRLIYFSYDVKMKEKGDIPEGYSVSREKKERFSLILESASTNQTSMYLCASSPDRVKETQYFGPGTRLLVL.